This T cell receptor beta chain emerged from a study of shared clonotypes between healthy human individuals. Concerning this clone itself: What it binds is unknown.

Germline-derived CDR1 and CDR2 are MDHEN and SYDVKM. This CDR3 is 13 amino acids long. V was shortened by 7 bases and J by 7 bases, with 14 bases between the two germline ends. Evenly divided among several immunoSEQ plates was the genomic DNA of each subset. In the study's own analysis: There were no quality scores in the junction-only immunoSEQ sequences, so filtering differed. Sequencing used immunoSEQ multiplex PCR; TCRdb keeps in-frame clones, though not all of them. V, J and clone size were drawn from that table, and D and trimming were deduced from the DNA. The profile shows roughly 500,000 clones, roughly 80% of them singletons. Study-level points and caveats: The donor pool, a small one, limited the genetic and exposure-history diversity represented.

The genes are TRBV28 and TRBJ1-3; possible D gene TRBD1, 6 bases. This receptor was taken from a woman aged 40-49 years in good health. Some clones in this sample may be carry-over from other donors' samples. The sample taken for sequencing was PBMCs. CDR3 in amino acids: CASTKQGSNTIYF. As DNA, the CDR3 is TGTGCCAGCACCAAACAGGGTAGCAACACCATATATTTT.